What follows are 31 T cell receptor beta chains derived from one specimen sequenced in a study of molecular identifiers for immune sequencing clone quantification. TCRdb re-called the PCR reads through MiXCR, storing one row per CDR3 protein. This sample has about 640,000 distinct CDR3 sequences, with just under 20% found just once. Sample: naive CD8+ T cells from blood, with Jurkat cell RNA spiked in. Subset indicated: FACS-sorted CD8+CD4-CCR7+CD45RA+ naive T cells. These receptors came from a human donor in good health. Some libraries in this study had Jurkat cell RNA spiked in.

On this clonotype itself: The junction differs from germline at one of its ends, possibly a read error. This chain uses TRBV19 with TRBJ2-1, with TRBD2 matching over 8 bases. The CDR3 runs 16 residues. Germline loops: CDR1 LNHDA, CDR2 SQIVND (reference sequence). The CDR3 spells CASSIGFAGRALEQLF. DNA for the CDR3: TGTGCCAGTAGTATAGGGTTTGCCGGGAGGGCCCTCGAGCAGCTCTTC.

The sample holds many counts of this clonotype. The chain combines TRBV20-1 with TRBJ2-7, with 16 bases lining up with TRBD2. This CDR3 has 19 amino acids. J was trimmed by 4 bases and V by 0 bases; bases with no gene match: 12. CDR1 and CDR2 from the germline V gene are DFQATT and SNEGSKA (reference sequence). The CDR3 is CSARDLTGTSGRASYEQYF. CDR3 DNA sequence: TGCAGTGCTAGAGACCTAACCGGGACTAGCGGGAGGGCCTCATACGAGCAGTACTTC.

The V and J genes are TRBV4-3 and TRBJ2-1; possibly TRBD1 or TRBD2 for D (6 bases each). The germline CDR1 and CDR2 sequences are LGHNA and YSLEER. This CDR3 region has 18 residues. With 0 bases removed from V and 6 bases from J, the gap between germline ends came to 21 bases. CDR3 amino acids: CASSQDRGGLWPGNEQFF. The CDR3 DNA reads TGCGCCAGCAGCCAAGATCGAGGGGGGCTATGGCCGGGCAATGAGCAGTTCTTC.

In its sample, this clonotype was seen many times. The V call is TRBV9, the J call TRBJ2-7; 7 bases fit TRBD1. The CDR3 length is 13 residues. Germline-derived CDR1 and CDR2 are SGDLS and YYNGEE. Trimming took 0 bases from V and 3 from J; bases not matched to a gene: 0. The CDR3 DNA reads TGTGCCAGCAGCGTAGGGGACAGCTACGAGCAGTACTTC. Translation gives CASSVGDSYEQYF.

The table lists this clonotype with many counts. This chain connects TRBV7-6 to TRBJ2-1; a possible D gene is TRBD2 (6 bases). The ends were cut back, 5 bases at V and 5 bases at J, with 16 bases in the middle. This CDR3 has 15 amino acids. Germline V gene sequence: CDR1 SGHVS, CDR2 FNYEAQ. The CDR3 here is CASSPKRVHHNEQFF. DNA for the CDR3: TGTGCCAGCAGCCCCAAGCGGGTCCACCACAATGAGCAGTTCTTC.

There are many counts of this clonotype. This rearrangement joins TRBV4-3 to TRBJ2-3, with a possible D match to TRBD2 (5 bases). This CDR3 is 16 amino acids long. V was pared by 0 bases and J by 2 bases, with 12 bases between. Germline V gene lookup returns CDR1 LGHNA and CDR2 YSLEER. The CDR3, as DNA: TGCGCCAGCAGCCAAGACGCAGCGGCGGCCACAGATACGCAGTATTTT. Protein: CASSQDAAAATDTQYF.

This clonotype occurred many times. The chain uses TRBV6-9 and TRBJ2-3; D assignment may be TRBD1 or TRBD2 (5 bases each). Trimming pared 5 bases from V and 6 bases from J, leaving 21 bases between. The germline V gene has CDR1 MNHGY and CDR2 SVAAGI. The length of the CDR3 is 16 residues. This chain's CDR3 is CASSHTPGTLSDTQYF. CDR3 DNA sequence: TGTGCCAGCAGTCACACGCCGGGGACGCTGTCGGATACGCAGTATTTT.

V gene TRBV2 combines with J gene TRBJ2-5; TRBD2 might be the D (6 bases). This CDR3 has 14 residues. CDR1 is SNHLY, CDR2 FYNNEI, per germline. Trimming took off 1 base at V and 1 base at J, with 7 bases between the two ends. DNA for the CDR3: TGTGCCAGCAGTGAAGTAGCGGCCCAAGAGACCCAGTACTTC. Translating it yields CASSEVAAQETQYF.

As for this clonotype: A read error may explain this, as a much larger clone is one base away. The chain joins TRBV29-1 to TRBJ2-7; D possibly matches TRBD1 or TRBD2 (6 bases each). The germline V gene encodes CDR1 SQVTM and CDR2 ANQGSEA. This CDR3 spans 12 amino acids. The CDR3 reads CSVAGAGREHYF. CDR3 nucleotide sequence: TGCAGCGTTGCGGGGGCAGGGCGCGAGCATTACTTC.

This clonotype was detected many times. The gene calls are TRBV19 and TRBJ2-5; 14 nucleotides agree with TRBD2. CDR1 is LNHDA, CDR2 SQIVND, per germline (reference sequence). CDR3 length equals 15 residues. V was clipped by 7 bases and J by 3 bases; unmatched bases: 4. The CDR3 loop reads CASTPTSGGEETQYF. The DNA of the CDR3 is TGTGCCAGTACTCCGACTAGCGGGGGGGAAGAGACCCAGTACTTC.

This clonotype was detected many times. This chain links TRBV28 with TRBJ2-6; unclear D gene. Germline CDR1 MDHEN, CDR2 SYDVKM. V dropped 7 bases and J dropped 2 bases, with 6 bases sitting between them. This CDR3 has 13 amino acids. CDR3 loop: CASTPPGANVLTF. CDR3 DNA: TGTGCCAGCACCCCTCCTGGGGCCAACGTCCTGACTTTC.

The rearrangement joins TRBV19 to TRBJ1-5; no reliable D call. The V gene's germline CDR1 is LNHDA and CDR2 SQIVND (reference sequence). CDR3 length: 15 residues. The germline V and J ends were trimmed by 3 bases and 7 bases, with 16 bases remaining between them. Here the CDR3 reads CASSMGTRQVQPQHF. In nucleotides, the CDR3 is TGTGCCAGTAGTATGGGTACGAGGCAGGTACAGCCCCAGCATTTT.

This clonotype came up many times. V gene TRBV20-1 combines with J gene TRBJ2-3, with 11 bases matching TRBD2. Trimming at V came to 5 bases and at J to 6 bases, leaving 7 bases not matched to a gene. In germline, CDR1 is DFQATT, CDR2 SNEGSKA (reference sequence). This CDR3 comprises 14 residues. The CDR3 nucleotides are TGCAGTGCTGTGACTAGCGGGATATTCGATACGCAGTATTTT. Protein: CSAVTSGIFDTQYF.

The rearrangement links TRBV7-3 to TRBJ2-3; 8 bases match TRBD2. From germline, CDR1 is SGHTA and CDR2 FQGTGA. With V trimmed by 2 bases and J by 2 bases, 12 bases remained unmatched. The CDR3 loop spans 18 amino acids. CDR3 protein: CASSLAPGGAGPTDTQYF. The CDR3, as DNA: TGTGCCAGCAGCTTAGCGCCCGGGGGGGCGGGACCCACAGATACGCAGTATTTT.

This clonotype was picked up a small number of times. This chain links TRBV6-2 or TRBV6-3 with TRBJ2-5, with a weak D call TRBD2 (6 bases). Deletions cut 0 bases from V and 4 bases from J, with 18 bases between. Germline V lookup: CDR1 MNHEY, CDR2 SVGEGT. The length of the CDR3 is 17 residues. Written as DNA, the CDR3 is TGTGCCAGCAGTTACTCCCAGAATAGGGCCGGGGGAGAGACCCAGTACTTC. It encodes CASSYSQNRAGGETQYF.

As for this clonotype: A much more abundant neighbour one base away suggests this may be a read error. The rearrangement uses TRBV30 and TRBJ2-7; a weak D match, TRBD1 (6 bases). The length of the CDR3 is 13 residues. CDR1 and CDR2 from the germline V gene are GTSNPN and SVGIG (reference sequence). CDR3 nucleotides: TGTGCCTGGCTGGACAGTGGGGCCTACGGGCAGTACTTC. This encodes CAWLDSGAYGQYF. Filled out from reference TRBV30 and TRBJ2-7, the complete variable domain reads SQTIHQWPATLVQPVGSPLSLECTVEGTSNPNLYWYRQAAGRGLQLLFYSVGIGQISSEVPQNLSASRPQDRQFILSSKKLLLSDSGFYLCAWLDSGAYGQYFGPGTRLTVT.

This clonotype was recorded at least ten times. CDR3 protein: CSAPDLRGTDTQYF. In DNA, the CDR3 is TGCAGCGCGCCGGACTTACGAGGCACAGATACGCAGTATTTT. The V and J genes are TRBV29-1 and TRBJ2-3, with TRBD2 as a possible D gene (5 bases). CDR1 SQVTM and CDR2 ANQGSEA come from the germline V gene. The CDR3 is made up of 14 amino acids. V was cut by 7 bases and J by 1 base, with 15 bases left in between.

The sample holds many counts of this clonotype. The CDR3 region is CASSQDARVANTEAFF. The CDR3 DNA sequence: TGCGCCAGCAGCCAAGACGCCAGGGTAGCGAACACTGAAGCTTTCTTT. V usage is TRBV4-3 and J usage is TRBJ1-1; tentatively, D is TRBD1 (5 bases). The germline CDR1 and CDR2 sequences are LGHNA and YSLEER. Trimming removed 0 bases from V and 1 base from J, with 12 bases in between. The CDR3 consists of 16 residues.

This clonotype was counted between two and nine times. The genes are TRBV4-2 and TRBJ2-1; D gene unclear. V was cut by 5 bases and J by 8 bases, with 19 bases left in between. Germline values: CDR1 LGHNA, CDR2 YNFKEQ. This CDR3 comprises 15 residues. The CDR3 loop reads CASSDGPSGIDEQFF. CDR3 bases: TGTGCCAGCAGCGATGGGCCCTCTGGGATAGATGAGCAGTTCTTC.

This clonotype was detected ten times or more. V and J are TRBV20-1 and TRBJ2-5, with 7 bases that match TRBD1. After removal of 0 bases from V and 2 bases from J, the junction contained 0 bases not matched to a gene. In germline, CDR1 is DFQATT, CDR2 SNEGSKA (reference sequence). There are 13 residues in the CDR3. CDR3 nucleotides: TGCAGTGCTAGAGAGACAGGGCAAGAGACCCAGTACTTC. Translation: CSARETGQETQYF.

Regarding this clonotype: This may stem from a read error, because a much larger clone lies one nucleotide away. CDR3 region: CAWSYTGPGGVANYGYTF. In DNA, the CDR3 is TGTGCCTGGAGTTATACGGGGCCAGGGGGAGTAGCTAACTATGGCTACACCTTC. V gene TRBV30 combines with J gene TRBJ1-2; 7 bases align to TRBD1. From germline, CDR1 is GTSNPN and CDR2 SVGIG (reference sequence). This CDR3 is 18 amino acids long. V lost 2 bases to trimming and J lost 0 bases; unmatched junction nucleotides: 15.

This clonotype came up many times. The CDR3 loop reads CSVEGLAGVSVADTQYF. The CDR3 DNA sequence: TGCAGCGTTGAAGGACTAGCGGGAGTCAGTGTGGCAGATACGCAGTATTTT. The chain combines TRBV29-1 with TRBJ2-3, with 12 nucleotides matching TRBD2. V trimming: 1 base; J trimming: 4 bases; junction bases outside the gene matches: 9. CDR1 SQVTM and CDR2 ANQGSEA come from the germline V gene. The length of the CDR3 is 17 residues.

This clonotype was counted many times. An end of the junction does not agree with germline; a read error may underlie this. DNA for the CDR3: TGTGCCAGCAGTTTTGATGCAGATACGCAGTATTTT. This encodes CASSFDADTQYF. This sequence joins TRBV4-1 and TRBJ2-3, with D uncertain. The CDR3 sequence is 12 residues long. The germline gives CDR1 MGHRA, CDR2 YSYEKL.

This clonotype was observed many times. The V call is TRBV29-1, the J call TRBJ1-1, with TRBD1 identical over 7 bases. Germline trimming cut 3 bases from V and 1 base from J; bases unmatched to any gene: 5. This CDR3 is built from 14 residues. The germline gives CDR1 SQVTM, CDR2 ANQGSEA. The CDR3: CSVDSRTGNTEAFF. The DNA of the CDR3 is TGCAGCGTTGATTCCCGGACAGGGAACACTGAAGCTTTCTTT.

The table lists this clonotype with many counts. This rearrangement joins TRBV30 to TRBJ2-7, with D perhaps TRBD1 (6 bases). Per germline, CDR1 GTSNPN and CDR2 SVGIG (reference sequence). The CDR3 length is 13 residues. V lost 7 bases to trimming and J lost 0 bases, with 13 bases between them. The CDR3 is CAYKTGSSYEQYF. The CDR3 coding sequence is TGTGCCTATAAGACAGGAAGCTCCTACGAGCAGTACTTC. The variable domain in full, completed from reference TRBV30 and TRBJ2-7, reads SQTIHQWPATLVQPVGSPLSLECTVEGTSNPNLYWYRQAAGRGLQLLFYSVGIGQISSEVPQNLSASRPQDRQFILSSKKLLLSDSGFYLCAYKTGSSYEQYFGPGTRLTVT.

CDR3 DNA: TGTGCCACAGCATTGGGGTTCACCTACGAGCAGTACTTC. This codes for CATALGFTYEQYF. V usage is TRBV6-5 and J usage is TRBJ2-7; the D is unclear. Germline V CDR1 and CDR2: MNHEY, SVGAGI. V lost 10 bases to trimming and J lost 2 bases, with 15 bases between them. The CDR3 extends over 13 amino acids.

This clonotype was observed a few times. The germline gene is not matched at one end of the junction; a read error may be the cause. The chain employs TRBV7-9 and TRBJ1-1; maybe TRBD1 (6 bases). The germline gives CDR1 SEHNR, CDR2 FQNEAQ (reference sequence). CDR3 length: 12 residues. The CDR3: CASLGQGILGVF. The CDR3 DNA reads TGTGCCAGCTTGGGCCAGGGGATTTTAGGGGTCTTT.

There are many counts of this clonotype. The chain uses TRBV7-9 and TRBJ2-1; either TRBD1 or TRBD2 may fit D (6 bases each). The CDR3 length is 13 residues. Germline V gene data show CDR1 as SEHNR and CDR2 as FQNEAQ (reference sequence). V lost 1 base to trimming and J lost 8 bases, with 9 bases between them. The CDR3 DNA is TGTGCCAGCAGCTTAGAAGGGGGGTATGAGCAGTTCTTC. Translated: CASSLEGGYEQFF.

Remarks on this clonotype: This may stem from a read error, because a much larger clone lies one nucleotide away. The chain links TRBV20-1 to TRBJ2-7, with TRBD2 identical over 8 bases. The CDR3 contains 17 residues. Trimming at V came to 1 base and at J to 1 base, leaving 12 bases not matched to a gene. The germline gives CDR1 DFQATT, CDR2 SNEGSKA (reference sequence). CDR3 bases: TGCAGTGCTAGAGGACTGGGCCGTACTAGCGGTTCCTACGAGCAGTACTTC. This sequence encodes CSARGLGRTSGSYEQYF.

There are a few counts of this clonotype. This chain connects TRBV27 to TRBJ2-7; the D is unclear. With 7 bases removed from V and 0 bases from J, the gap between germline ends came to 13 bases. CDR3 length: 14 residues. Germline CDR1 MNHEY, CDR2 SMNVEV (reference sequence). The CDR3 DNA follows: TGTGCCAGCAAAGATGGCAGCCTCTCCTACGAGCAGTACTTC. Residues: CASKDGSLSYEQYF.

This clonotype was recorded at least ten times. The chain couples TRBV5-1 to TRBJ2-3; TRBD1 aligns across 7 bases. Germline lookup yields CDR1 SGHRS and CDR2 YFSETQ. V lost 4 bases, J lost 2 bases, and 7 bases stayed unmatched. This CDR3 is 15 amino acids long. CDR3 protein: CASSVTGAVTDTQYF. The CDR3 DNA reads TGCGCCAGCAGCGTCACAGGGGCGGTCACAGATACGCAGTATTTT. Combining the CDR3 with reference TRBV5-1 and TRBJ2-3 gives the whole variable domain KAGVTQTPRYLIKTRGQQVTLSCSPISGHRSVSWYQQTPGQGLQFLFEYFSETQRNKGNFPGRFSGRQFSNSRSEMNVSTLELGDSALYLCASSVTGAVTDTQYFGPGTRLTVL.